These 23 T cell receptor beta chains were all obtained from the same sample, sequenced in a study of blood T cell repertoires in COVID-19. Here immunoSEQ multiplex PCR was the method, and the copy in TCRdb shows in-frame clones only, minus some. The top ten hold more than 7% of the sample, which has 200,000 to 250,000 clones, roughly 80% seen once. Sequencing was carried out using peripheral blood. These receptors all come from a man of 80 years or more with acute or convalescent COVID-19.

This chain uses TRBV21-1 with TRBJ2-7; the table's D call of TRBD2 was not tested on the DNA. TRBV21-1 is a recognized pseudogene. The CDR3 loop spans 12 amino acids. The CDR3 DNA sequence: TGTGCCAGCAGCAAGTTTAAGCGCGAGCAGTACTTC. Protein: CASSKFKREQYF.

The chain recombines TRBV7-2 with TRBJ2-5; D is perhaps TRBD2 (5 bases). The germline V gene has CDR1 SGHTA and CDR2 FQGNSA. This CDR3 comprises 14 residues. V lost 0 bases and J 2 bases, leaving 7 bases between the germline ends. The CDR3 here is CASSLAGSQETQYF. For the CDR3, the DNA is TGTGCCAGCAGCTTAGCGGGGAGTCAAGAGACCCAGTACTTC.

This rearrangement joins TRBV10-3 to TRBJ2-7, with 15 bases that match TRBD2. CDR1 is ENHRY, CDR2 SYGVKD, per germline. V shed 6 bases, J shed 0 bases, and the junction held 9 bases outside the gene matches. CDR3 length: 18 amino acids. The CDR3 DNA reads as TGTGCCATCAGCCAAGGGACTAGCGGGAGGCGTAGCTCCTACGAGCAGTACTTC. Translated, it gives CAISQGTSGRRSSYEQYF.

The V gene is TRBV28, the J gene TRBJ2-1; 9 nucleotides agree with TRBD2. The CDR3 covers 14 residues. The junction had 9 bases not matched to a gene; V was cut back by 5 bases and J by 10 bases. The germline V gene encodes CDR1 MDHEN and CDR2 SYDVKM. The CDR3 DNA is TGTGCCAGCAGTCCGTTAGCGGGAGTAAGGGAGCAGTTCTTC. This sequence encodes CASSPLAGVREQFF.

The chain joins TRBV11-2 to TRBJ2-2; D call uncertain. Germline loops: CDR1 SGHAT, CDR2 FQNNGV. V lost 1 base, J lost 7 bases, and 13 bases lay in between. This CDR3 spans 15 amino acids. The CDR3, as DNA: TGTGCCAGCAGCTTAGGAGGTAGAAGACTCGGGGAGCTGTTTTTT. This codes for CASSLGGRRLGELFF.

The rearrangement uses TRBV28 and TRBJ2-7; no reliable D call. This CDR3 spans 12 amino acids. Germline CDR1 and CDR2: MDHEN and SYDVKM. Trimming shortened V by 1 base and J by 7 bases, and 8 bases separated the two germline ends. CDR3 bases: TGTGCCAGCAGTTTATCGGTCGGTGAGCAGTACTTC. As protein: CASSLSVGEQYF.

This clone appeared a single time. V usage is TRBV5-1 and J usage is TRBJ1-1; 7 positions agree with TRBD1. There are 15 residues in the CDR3. Germline V gene lookup returns CDR1 SGHRS and CDR2 YFSETQ. The junction had 5 bases not matched to a gene; V was cut back by 2 bases and J by 1 base. The CDR3 sequence is CASSLGGQGNTEAFF. The DNA for the CDR3 is TGCGCCAGCAGCTTAGGGGGCCAGGGGAACACTGAAGCTTTCTTT.

The J gene is TRBJ2-6, the V gene TRBV9, with D possibly being TRBD2 (5 bases). The germline CDR1 and CDR2 sequences are SGDLS and YYNGEE. V lost 2 bases and J lost 1, with 13 bases in between. The CDR3 has 17 amino acids. CDR3 residues: CASSVLTGISGANVLTF. For the CDR3, the DNA is TGTGCCAGCAGCGTGCTAACCGGGATTTCTGGGGCCAACGTCCTGACTTTC.

V usage is TRBV4-1 and J usage is TRBJ2-7, with 9 positions matching TRBD1. Germline assignment: CDR1 MGHRA and CDR2 YSYEKL. Trimming at V came to 1 base and at J to 3 bases, leaving 7 bases not matched to a gene. This CDR3 has 16 residues. The CDR3 nucleotides read TGCGCCAGCAGCCAAGTTACGGGACAGGGCCACTACGAGCAGTACTTC. This translates into CASSQVTGQGHYEQYF.

The CDR3 spells CASSLRTGKDGYTF. The DNA of the CDR3 is TGTGCCAGCAGCTTAAGGACAGGGAAAGATGGCTACACCTTC. The chain is built from TRBV7-8 and TRBJ1-2; 8 bases agree with TRBD1. The length of the CDR3 is 14 residues. Looked up from germline, CDR1 is SGHVS and CDR2 is FQNEAQ. J gave up 6 bases and V 2 bases, and 5 bases lay outside the gene matches.

This clone was detected once. This chain links TRBV7-3 with TRBJ2-6, with D unresolved. V was clipped by 5 bases and J by 0 bases, with 8 bases between them. This CDR3 contains 15 residues. Germline CDR1 SGHTA, CDR2 FQGTGA. The CDR3: CASSLMSSGANVLTF. The CDR3 region has the DNA TGTGCCAGCAGCCTCATGAGCTCTGGGGCCAACGTCCTGACTTTC.

This clone was picked up a small number of times. The chain has TRBV29-1 and TRBJ1-1, with D perhaps matching TRBD1 (6 bases). The CDR3 is 18 residues long. The germline V gene encodes CDR1 SQVTM and CDR2 ANQGSEA. V was trimmed by 3 bases and J by 3 bases, leaving 26 bases between them. The CDR3 DNA reads TGCAGCGTTGATCAGCTTCCAAACAGGGCTCGGGGGGACACTGAAGCTTTCTTT. The encoded protein is CSVDQLPNRARGDTEAFF.

The CDR3, as DNA: TGTGCCAGCAGTGAACTAGCGGGAGATCGGCAGTACTTC. This gives the protein CASSELAGDRQYF. V and J are TRBV2 and TRBJ2-7; 10 bases line up with TRBD2. This CDR3 is built from 13 residues. Germline CDR1 and CDR2: SNHLY and FYNNEI. The trim removed 2 bases at V and 9 bases at J, leaving 4 bases unmatched.

In its sample, this clone was seen many times. J is TRBJ2-7 and V is TRBV10-3, with D perhaps matching TRBD2 (5 bases). V gave up 6 bases and J gave up 5 bases, with 17 bases separating them. The CDR3 covers 14 residues. CDR1 ENHRY and CDR2 SYGVKD come from the germline V gene. The CDR3 nucleotides are TGTGCCATCAGGGACGTGGGGAGCTACGACGAGCAGTACTTC. It specifies CAIRDVGSYDEQYF.

The V call is TRBV7-9, the J call TRBJ1-1; D is undetermined. This CDR3 is 12 amino acids long. The germline V gene encodes CDR1 SEHNR and CDR2 FQNEAQ (reference sequence). V gave up 3 bases and J gave up 3 bases, with 5 bases separating them. DNA for the CDR3: TGTGCCAGCAGCTTGAGTTACACTGAAGCTTTCTTT. As protein: CASSLSYTEAFF. The whole variable domain, remainder taken from reference TRBV7-9 and TRBJ1-1, is DTGVSQNPRHKITKRGQNVTFRCDPISEHNRLYWYRQTLGQGPEFLTYFQNEAQLEKSRLLSDRFSAERPKGSFSTLEIQRTEQGDSAMYLCASSLSYTEAFFGQGTRLTVV.

CDR3 loop: CASSYSWSGNYEQYF. In DNA, the CDR3 is TGTGCCAGCAGTTACAGTTGGTCGGGGAACTACGAGCAGTACTTC. This chain joins TRBV6-5 and TRBJ2-7; D might be TRBD2 (5 bases). The length of the CDR3 is 15 residues. CDR1 and CDR2 from the germline V gene are MNHEY and SVGAGI. Trimming cost V 2 bases and J 3 bases, with 14 bases left between them.

This chain uses TRBV5-1 with TRBJ2-5; D possibly corresponds to TRBD1 (5 bases). V shed 0 bases and J shed 2 bases, with 14 bases lying between them. Germline V gene sequence: CDR1 SGHRS, CDR2 YFSETQ. This CDR3 has 16 residues. The CDR3 region is CASSLGPTVGQETQYF. CDR3 coding DNA: TGCGCCAGCAGCTTGGGCCCGACAGTTGGGCAAGAGACCCAGTACTTC.

CDR3 sequence (DNA): TGCGCCAGCAGCTTGTCGGCTACCGGGACTAGTAGTGAGCAGTACTTC. Its translation is CASSLSATGTSSEQYF. This chain connects TRBV5-1 to TRBJ2-7, with TRBD2 identical over 8 bases. Germline trimming cut 1 base from V and 7 bases from J; bases unmatched to any gene: 13. Germline V gives CDR1 SGHRS, CDR2 YFSETQ. This CDR3 is 16 amino acids long.

The chain is built from TRBV14 and TRBJ1-1, with 8 nucleotides matching TRBD1. Germline V gene lookup returns CDR1 SGHDN and CDR2 FVKESK. The length of the CDR3 is 14 residues. V gave up 5 bases and J gave up 4 bases; unmatched junction bases: 6. CDR3 protein: CASSGTGGPTEAFF. CDR3 bases: TGTGCCAGCAGCGGTACAGGGGGGCCCACTGAAGCTTTCTTT.

This clone was recorded a few times. The V gene is TRBV12-5, the J gene TRBJ1-1; TRBD1 is a possible D gene (6 bases). Germline lookup yields CDR1 LGHNT and CDR2 FRNRAP. Trimming shortened V by 0 bases and J by 5 bases, and 10 bases separated the two germline ends. This CDR3 contains 14 residues. The CDR3 DNA is TGTGCTAGTGGTTTGGTGCAGGGGTGGACTGAAGCTTTCTTT. Protein product: CASGLVQGWTEAFF.

The chain uses TRBV27 and TRBJ1-2; 8 nucleotides match TRBD1. Germline CDR1 and CDR2: MNHEY and SMNVEV (reference sequence). Losses at the gene ends were 6 bases for V and 6 bases for J; bases not matched to a gene: 9. This CDR3 comprises 14 residues. CDR3 sequence: CASSLGQGWNGYTF. DNA of the CDR3: TGTGCCAGCAGCCTTGGACAGGGTTGGAATGGCTACACCTTC.

The V and J genes are TRBV18 and TRBJ1-1; 7 bases agree with TRBD1. This CDR3 region has 16 residues. The germline gives CDR1 KGHSH, CDR2 LQKENI. The junction had 12 bases not matched to a gene; V was cut back by 7 bases and J by 1 base. The CDR3 coding sequence is TGTGCCAGCTTCACCACAATCGCAGGGGGGAACACTGAAGCTTTCTTT. Its protein is CASFTTIAGGNTEAFF.

The rearrangement links TRBV30 to TRBJ1-5; the match to TRBD1 covers 7 bases. The V and J ends lost 0 bases and 4 bases, in that order; junction bases with no gene match: 9. Germline V gives CDR1 GTSNPN, CDR2 SVGIG (reference sequence). The CDR3 runs 16 residues. DNA for the CDR3: TGTGCCTGGAGTGTACCTATAGCAGGGGGTAATCAGCCCCAGCATTTT. This gives the protein CAWSVPIAGGNQPQHF.